Here is one T cell receptor (beta chain) with its context. What it binds is not known. The CDR3 length is 17 residues. Looked up from germline, CDR1 is LGHNA and CDR2 is YSLEER. With 0 bases clipped from V and 4 bases from J, the junction kept 7 bases outside the gene matches. Donors likely had unrecorded immune exposures despite being nominally healthy when sampled. The data stem from a study of cytomegalovirus exposure and HLA in healthy donors. Study-wide context: Sequencing of about 179 million T cells in an earlier analysis found around 110 million unique TCR beta sequences.

Study-wide points: Apparent HLA restriction characterized most CMV-associated TCR beta chains in a later analysis. The study found most TCR sequences rare, yet found some public TCRs in many donors.

Primers: 60 Vbeta forward and 13 Jbeta reverse. The data were produced by immunoSEQ multiplex PCR, yet TCRdb's version contains in-frame clones alone and is incomplete. The profile shows roughly 140,000 clones, just under 85% of them singletons. This receptor was identified in a woman aged 55-70 years in good health and CMV-seropositive. The sequencing sample was made of PBMCs. The J gene is TRBJ2-3, the V gene TRBV4-3, with TRBD2 matching 10 bases. CDR3 coding DNA: TGCGCCAGCAGCCAAGATAGGCTAGCGGGAGTTTCAGATACGCAGTATTTT. Its protein is CASSQDRLAGVSDTQYF.